The 11 T cell receptor beta chains given below trace back to one sample, sequenced in a study of shared clonotypes between healthy human individuals. Clones were sequenced by immunoSEQ multiplex PCR, and TCRdb holds only the in-frame ones, with some missing. Among 2 million to 2.5 million clones listed, more than 85% were seen once. Sequenced sample: naive CD4+ T cells from PBMCs. Subset specified: CD45RA+ positively selected. These receptors were collected from a young man in good health. Some clones in this sample may be carry-over from other donors' samples.

J is TRBJ2-3 and V is TRBV4-3; D possibly corresponds to TRBD2 (6 bases). The V gene lost 0 bases and the J gene lost 8 bases, with 15 bases spanning the gap. The germline V gene encodes CDR1 LGHNA and CDR2 YSLEER. The CDR3 consists of 15 residues. For the CDR3, the DNA is TGCGCCAGCAGCCAAGAAGTGGGAGGCCCCCGTACGCAGTATTTT. It encodes CASSQEVGGPRTQYF.

This chain links TRBV5-1 with TRBJ2-1; D ambiguous. V was clipped by 5 bases and J by 7 bases, with 7 bases between them. Germline V lookup: CDR1 SGHRS, CDR2 YFSETQ. The CDR3 extends over 11 amino acids. This CDR3 reads CASRDGNEQFF. The CDR3, as DNA: TGCGCCAGCAGGGACGGGAATGAGCAGTTCTTC.

This chain links TRBV29-1 with TRBJ2-7; 9 bases are shared with TRBD1. The CDR3 sequence is 12 residues long. Per the germline V gene, CDR1 is SQVTM and CDR2 is ANQGSEA. V lost 8 bases to trimming and J lost 5 bases; unmatched junction nucleotides: 7. The CDR3 sequence is CSIDRGLDEQYF. For the CDR3, the DNA is TGCAGCATAGACAGGGGGTTGGACGAGCAGTACTTC.

The rearrangement uses TRBV6-4 and TRBJ1-4; possibly TRBD1 for D (6 bases). From germline, CDR1 is MRHNA and CDR2 SNTAGT. The V and J ends lost 0 bases and 11 bases respectively, with 13 bases between them. The CDR3 has 14 residues. The CDR3 DNA reads as TGTGCCAGCAGTGACTCGTATGGGGGGGGCAAACTGTTTTTT. Translation gives CASSDSYGGGKLFF.

This chain connects TRBV11-2 to TRBJ2-3; the match to TRBD2 covers 8 bases. J lost 2 bases, V lost 2 bases, and 3 bases had no gene match. From germline, CDR1 is SGHAT and CDR2 FQNNGV. This CDR3 is 15 amino acids long. The CDR3 spells CASSLLAGITDTQYF. CDR3 sequence (DNA): TGTGCCAGCAGCTTATTAGCGGGAATCACAGATACGCAGTATTTT.

The chain joins TRBV5-1 to TRBJ2-1, with 11 nucleotides matching TRBD2. J lost 6 bases, V lost 3 bases, and 8 bases had no gene match. This CDR3 spans 16 amino acids. The germline CDR1 and CDR2 sequences are SGHRS and YFSETQ. In DNA, the CDR3 is TGCGCCAGCAGCTACAGACCGGGACTAGCGGTCAATGAGCAGTTCTTC. Translated, it gives CASSYRPGLAVNEQFF.

The gene calls are TRBV15 and TRBJ2-4; 10 bases are a match to TRBD2. V gave up 3 bases and J gave up 0 bases; unmatched junction bases: 8. This CDR3 has 18 amino acids. Germline CDR1 reads LNHNV; CDR2 reads YYDKDF (reference sequence). The DNA of the CDR3 is TGTGCCACCAGCAGGACTAGCGGGCGAGCGGTAGCCAAAAACATTCAGTACTTC. Protein product: CATSRTSGRAVAKNIQYF.

The chain couples TRBV29-1 to TRBJ2-5; D is tentatively TRBD1 or TRBD2 (6 bases each). Germline-derived CDR1 and CDR2 are SQVTM and ANQGSEA. V dropped 4 bases and J dropped 5 bases, with 23 bases sitting between them. This CDR3 is 16 amino acids long. This CDR3 is CSVGGGLTGARETQYF. DNA of the CDR3: TGCAGCGTTGGAGGGGGGTTAACGGGAGCGCGGGAGACCCAGTACTTC.

The V gene is TRBV5-1, the J gene TRBJ2-3, with D unresolved. Germline assignment: CDR1 SGHRS and CDR2 YFSETQ. This CDR3 contains 15 residues. Between the trimmed V and J ends, which lost 0 bases and 4 bases, there was a span of 12 bases. CDR3 DNA: TGCGCCAGCAGCTTGGAGCTATCCGGAGCAGATACGCAGTATTTT. It translates to CASSLELSGADTQYF.

The V gene is TRBV6-6, the J gene TRBJ2-1; the D is unclear. The CDR3 is 12 residues long. Germline V lookup: CDR1 MNHNY, CDR2 SVGAGI (reference sequence). V gave up 1 base and J gave up 7 bases, with 5 bases separating them. CDR3 sequence reads: CASSYYPNEQFF. Written as DNA, the CDR3 is TGTGCCAGCAGTTACTACCCGAATGAGCAGTTCTTC.

V gene TRBV7-9 combines with J gene TRBJ2-7; no clear D. Germline V gene sequence: CDR1 SEHNR, CDR2 FQNEAQ (reference sequence). V dropped 5 bases and J dropped 0 bases, with 11 bases sitting between them. The CDR3 is 14 residues long. CDR3 in amino acids: CASSTEELSYEQYF. The CDR3 bases are TGTGCCAGCAGCACCGAGGAGCTCTCCTACGAGCAGTACTTC.